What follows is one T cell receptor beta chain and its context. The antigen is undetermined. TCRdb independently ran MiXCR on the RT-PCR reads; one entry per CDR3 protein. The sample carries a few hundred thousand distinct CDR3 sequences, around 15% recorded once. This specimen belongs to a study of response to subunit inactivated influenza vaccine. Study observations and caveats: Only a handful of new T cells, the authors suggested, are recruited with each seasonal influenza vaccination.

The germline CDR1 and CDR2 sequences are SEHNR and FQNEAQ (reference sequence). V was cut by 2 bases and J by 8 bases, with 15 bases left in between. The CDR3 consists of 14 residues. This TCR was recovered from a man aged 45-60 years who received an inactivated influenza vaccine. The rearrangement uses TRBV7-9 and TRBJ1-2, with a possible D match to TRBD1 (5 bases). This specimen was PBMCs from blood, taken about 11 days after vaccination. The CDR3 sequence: CASSLTGPTGGYTF. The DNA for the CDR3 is TGTGCCAGCAGCTTAACAGGCCCTACGGGGGGCTACACCTTC.